Each of the 10 T cell receptor beta chains below was sequenced from the same sample in a study. TCRdb recomputed calls from the RT-PCR reads with MiXCR, one row per CDR3 protein. This table holds more than 600,000 distinct CDR3 sequences, more than 13% found once. Sequencing was done on a sample of memory CD4+ T cells from blood. These receptor sequences come from a female donor in good health, serving as a healthy control.

The chain employs TRBV4-1 and TRBJ2-6; TRBD1 agrees at 8 bases. CDR3 size: 20 residues. V shed 0 bases, J shed 2 bases, and the junction held 12 bases outside the gene matches. The germline gives CDR1 MGHRA, CDR2 YSYEKL. The DNA of the CDR3 is TGCGCCAGCAGCCAAGAAAGATACGGACAGGGTATCGCTGGGGCCAACGTCCTGACTTTC. This gives the protein CASSQERYGQGIAGANVLTF.

In this sample, this clonotype turned up a few times. This sequence joins TRBV29-1 and TRBJ2-1; 8 bases match TRBD1. The germline CDR1 and CDR2 sequences are SQVTM and ANQGSEA. With 6 bases clipped from V and 4 bases from J, the junction kept 11 bases outside the gene matches. The CDR3 spans 15 residues. In DNA, the CDR3 is TGCAGCGTAGGAAGGACAGGGAGGTCGTACAATGAGCAGTTCTTC. It codes for CSVGRTGRSYNEQFF.

Only a few counts were recorded for this clonotype. The chain uses TRBV18 and TRBJ2-1, with 7 positions matching TRBD2. V trimming: 1 base; J trimming: 6 bases; junction bases outside the gene matches: 9. Germline V gene sequence: CDR1 KGHSH, CDR2 LQKENI. The CDR3 contains 16 residues. CDR3 amino acids: CASSPRGGFGINEQFF. CDR3 nucleotides: TGTGCCAGCTCACCACGGGGGGGTTTTGGGATCAATGAGCAGTTCTTC. Full variable domain (rest looked up from reference TRBV18 and TRBJ2-1): NAGVMQNPRHLVRRRGQEARLRCSPMKGHSHVYWYRQLPEEGLKFMVYLQKENIIDESGMPKERFSAEFPKEGPSILRIQQVVRGDSAAYFCASSPRGGFGINEQFFGPGTRLTVL.

Notes on this clonotype: The DNA is left out, because the CDR3 cannot be placed on it with certainty; the CDR3 is given as TCRdb lists it. The chain uses TRBV29-1 and TRBJ1-5; no DNA check was done on the table's D call, TRBD1. CDR1 is SQVTM and CDR2 is ANQGSEA in the germline V gene. Termini included, the CDR3 measures 15 amino acids. The CDR3 sequence: CSVGARDREVSPSIF.

The table lists this clonotype with many counts. The chain couples TRBV7-2 to TRBJ1-2; D is possibly TRBD1 (5 bases). CDR1 is SGHTA and CDR2 is FQGNSA in the germline V gene. The CDR3 has 13 residues. Trimming took off 3 bases at V and 2 bases at J, with 7 bases between the two ends. The CDR3 bases are TGTGCCAGCAGCTTGGACACCAACTATGGCTACACCTTC. It is translated as CASSLDTNYGYTF.

The chain recombines TRBV5-6 with TRBJ2-5; 7 bases are shared with TRBD2. This CDR3 spans 16 amino acids. Germline values: CDR1 SGHDT, CDR2 YYEEEE. Unmatched junction bases numbered 7, after V lost 0 bases and J lost 2 bases. CDR3 bases: TGTGCCAGCAGCTTGGGATCACCGGGACTACAAGAGACCCAGTACTTC. Translated: CASSLGSPGLQETQYF.

This clonotype was seen more than once but under ten times. This chain links TRBV28 with TRBJ1-2; weak D call: TRBD1 (6 bases). From germline, CDR1 is MDHEN and CDR2 SYDVKM. The length of the CDR3 is 12 residues. The V end was cut by 6 bases, the J end by 4 bases, with 9 bases between. This CDR3 reads CASRGGGYGYTF. The CDR3 DNA reads TGTGCCAGCAGGGGGGGCGGCTATGGCTACACCTTC.

In its sample, this clonotype was seen a few times. The rearrangement links TRBV30 to TRBJ1-4; 7 nucleotides line up with TRBD1. Germline V gene data show CDR1 as GTSNPN and CDR2 as SVGIG (reference sequence). J lost 4 bases, V lost 3 bases, and 2 bases had no gene match. The CDR3 has 13 residues. The CDR3 protein is CAWRDRINEKLFF. In DNA, the CDR3 is TGTGCCTGGAGGGACAGGATTAATGAAAAACTGTTTTTT.

V and J are TRBV20-1 and TRBJ1-2, with 9 bases aligning to TRBD1. Per germline, CDR1 DFQATT and CDR2 SNEGSKA (reference sequence). Losses at the gene ends were 8 bases for V and 9 bases for J; bases not matched to a gene: 10. CDR3 length: 12 amino acids. The CDR3 nucleotides read TGCAGTTCCCCGGGACAGGGTATGAGCTACACCTTC. Its translation is CSSPGQGMSYTF.

The gene calls are TRBV7-8 and TRBJ2-5; D not certain. Per germline, CDR1 SGHVS and CDR2 FQNEAQ. The CDR3 is made up of 16 amino acids. Deletions cut 0 bases from V and 2 bases from J, with 13 bases between. The CDR3 DNA is TGTGCCAGCAGCTTAGCGCTGTCGCAACGGCAAGAGACCCAGTACTTC. It translates to CASSLALSQRQETQYF.